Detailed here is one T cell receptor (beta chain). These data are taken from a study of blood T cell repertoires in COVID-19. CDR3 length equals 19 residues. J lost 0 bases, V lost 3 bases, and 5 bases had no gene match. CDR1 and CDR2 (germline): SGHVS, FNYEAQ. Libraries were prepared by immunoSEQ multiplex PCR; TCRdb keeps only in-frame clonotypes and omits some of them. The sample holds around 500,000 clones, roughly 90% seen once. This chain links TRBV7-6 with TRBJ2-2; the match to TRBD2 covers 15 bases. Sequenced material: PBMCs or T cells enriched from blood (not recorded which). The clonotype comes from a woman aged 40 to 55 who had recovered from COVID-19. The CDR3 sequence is CASSFWTSGRAANTGELFF. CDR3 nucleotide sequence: TGTGCCAGCAGCTTCTGGACTAGCGGGAGGGCCGCGAACACCGGGGAGCTGTTTTTT.